Detailed here is one TCR beta chain. This sample is drawn from a study of Ad26.COV2.S vaccination and SARS-CoV-2 variants. Assay: immunoSEQ multiplex PCR; the TCRdb copy retains only in-frame clones and omits some. This sample carries 410,000 or so clones, 90% of them seen once, and the ten largest clones take 10% to 15%. Regarding treatment: 19 received Ad26.COV2.S at low or high dose, single or two shots; about 5 received placebo; per-sample allocation not given. Sampling was done on day 63 after the first vaccine or placebo injection. The CDR3 runs 18 residues. V lost 6 bases, J lost 6 bases, and 19 bases stayed unmatched.

The sequence was obtained from a person between 18 and 60 years old who received the Ad26.COV2.S COVID-19 vaccine or a placebo. The chain couples TRBV23-1 to TRBJ2-2; 7 bases line up with TRBD2. TRBV23-1 is noted as an ORF with a role that remains uncertain. The starting material was peripheral blood, obtained in a trial of Ad26.COV2.S vaccine versus placebo. This CDR3 is CASSPLSGAVSGSGELFF. For the CDR3, the DNA is TGCGCCAGCAGCCCTTTGAGCGGGGCAGTATCCGGGTCCGGGGAGCTGTTTTTT.